Described below is a single T cell receptor beta chain sequence and its context. Its antigen is unknown. The data derive from a study of CD8 T cells in Susac syndrome. In the study overall: Clinically active disease was present in over five of the sequenced Susac syndrome patients. Roughly eight of these patients were in remission.

After extraction with the RNeasy kit, roughly 0.45 to 1 ug of the RNA was reverse transcribed using random hexamers. The TCR beta CDR3 was amplified by immunoSEQ multiplex PCR across 54 Vbeta, 13 Jbeta. Using its own MiXCR run on the immunoSEQ multiplex PCR reads, TCRdb lists one record per CDR3 protein. This sample has over 150,000 distinct CDR3 sequences; approximately 95% occur once, and the top ten carry about 0.12%. Whole-study findings and limits: None of the CD4+ T cell repertoires in Susac syndrome showed clonal expansion.

TEMRA cells were FACS-enriched and CD8+ and CD4+ T cells negatively isolated. Sequenced material: CD4+ T cells from PBMCs. This clonotype was obtained from a human donor with Susac syndrome.

The CDR3 sequence is CASSYSVFATSYNEQFF. DNA of the CDR3: TGTGCCAGCAGTTACTCAGTTTTCGCGACCTCCTACAATGAGCAGTTCTTC. The chain carries TRBV6-2 or TRBV6-3 and TRBJ2-1; D call uncertain. Per germline, CDR1 MNHEY and CDR2 SVGEGT. The CDR3 covers 17 residues. The germline V and J ends were trimmed by 0 bases and 0 bases, with 12 bases remaining between them.